This is a list of T cell receptor beta chains from one sample in a study of low-dose radiotherapy and immunotherapy resistance in tumors. Via MiXCR, TCRdb re-called the reads, giving one row per CDR3 protein. The sample lists more than 30,000 distinct CDR3 sequences, approximately 54% occurring once. The specimen comprised PBMCs, sampled after low-dose radiotherapy plus immunotherapy. The receptor set was obtained from a male donor with gallbladder cancer. The CDR3 runs from the conserved cysteine through the conserved F or W. The D gene is left open where the match is weak. Some rows mark clone size as missing; the rest say once, few, many or name a class of expanded clone.

TRBJ2-5	TRBD1	TRBV30	many	TGTGCCTGGGTTACAGGGGCCCAAGAGACCCAGTACTTC	CAWVTGAQETQYF
TRBJ2-7	TRBD1	TRBV28	-	TGTGCCAGCAGTTTATCGGGACAGGGACCCATCGAGCAGTACTTC	CASSLSGQGPIEQYF
TRBJ2-3	-	TRBV5-1	-	TGCGCCAGCATCTTGGCGGGCGGTCCCACAGATACGCAGTATTTT	CASILAGGPTDTQYF
TRBJ2-7	-	TRBV19	-	TGTGCCAGTAGCCGAGACAGGAACTACGAGCAGTACTTC	CASSRDRNYEQYF
TRBJ2-2	-	TRBV19	few	TGTGCCAGTAGCCGTGGACCGAACACCGGGGAGCTGTTTTTT	CASSRGPNTGELFF
TRBJ1-1	-	TRBV25-1	-	TGTGCCAGCATGGCGCTGTTGAACACTGAAGCTTTCTTT	CASMALLNTEAFF
TRBJ2-7	TRBD2	TRBV7-8	-	TGTGCCAGCAACGCGGGGACTAGCGGGTACGACTACGAGCAGTACTTC	CASNAGTSGYDYEQYF
TRBJ1-2	TRBD1	TRBV6-1	-	TGTGCCAGCAGTGCCTTGACAGGGTCTCGGGGCTACACCTTC	CASSALTGSRGYTF
TRBJ1-1	-	TRBV7-9	-	TGTGCCAGCAGCTTCCTCCTAAGCACTGAAGCTTTCTTT	CASSFLLSTEAFF
TRBJ2-7	TRBD2	TRBV27	few	TGTGCCAGCAGAACTAGCGGCCTCCCCTACGAGCAGTACTTC	CASRTSGLPYEQYF
TRBJ2-2	-	TRBV5-1	medium-sized	TGCGCCACCCGCGGGGGCGGAAGCAACACCGGGGAGCTGTTTTTT	CATRGGGSNTGELFF
TRBJ2-1	TRBD2	TRBV6-6	-	TGTGCCAGCAGTCGGGGTTTGAGCGGGAGAGGCAATGAGCAGTTCTTC	CASSRGLSGRGNEQFF
TRBJ1-1	-	TRBV6-2/TRBV6-3	-	TGTGCCAGCAGCTTTACGAGGGGGGGCATGAACACTGAAGCTTTCTTT	CASSFTRGGMNTEAFF
TRBJ2-5	-	TRBV10-3	-	TGTGCCATCACAAACGGGGAGACCCAGTACTTC	CAITNGETQYF
TRBJ2-1	TRBD2	TRBV5-1	once	TGCGCCAGCAGCTTGGGGGCGGCTAGCGGAACCTACAATGAGCAGTTCTTC	CASSLGAASGTYNEQFF
TRBJ2-1	TRBD2	TRBV3-1	medium-sized	TGTGCCAGCAGCCACCCGACTAGCGGGAGGGCCAGACAGTTCTTC	CASSHPTSGRARQFF
TRBJ2-3	TRBD2	TRBV28	few	TGTGCCAGCAGGCGCTCGGGGGGTCTCACAGATACGCAGTATTTT	CASRRSGGLTDTQYF
TRBJ2-7	-	TRBV5-1	-	TGCGCCAGCAGCCGGGACACCTACGAGCAGTACTTC	CASSRDTYEQYF
TRBJ1-5	-	TRBV28	-	TGTGCCAACCCCCCCGGACATCAAGGGATGTATAGCAATCAGCCCCAGCATTTT	CANPPGHQGMYSNQPQHF
TRBJ1-5	TRBD1	TRBV2	-	TGTGCCAGCAGTGAAGGGTGGACAGGGGTTGGCAATCAGCCCCAGCATTTT	CASSEGWTGVGNQPQHF
TRBJ2-7	TRBD1	TRBV28	medium-sized	TGTGCCAGCAGTTTAAAAGGGGGCGCGGTCTACGAGCAGTACTTC	CASSLKGGAVYEQYF